This entry describes one T cell receptor beta chain. This clone's antigen is unknown. No qualities accompany the bases; no much larger clone lies one base away. The data were taken from a study of OX40 agonist ivuxolimab in advanced cancers. Describing the broader study: Ivuxolimab was an agonistic, fully human IgG2 monoclonal antibody directed against OX40 (CD134), a costimulatory receptor. Intravenous ivuxolimab was administered to patients every 2 weeks at six dose levels: 0.01, 0.1, 0.3, 1.5, 3 and 10 mg/kg. Of the roughly 52 dose-escalation patients, hepatocellular carcinoma was present in about 20, melanoma in around 15, renal cell carcinoma in 9 and head and neck cancer in 9. A male proportion of roughly 80% and a mean age of 60 years, ranging from 23 to 79, were recorded for the dose-escalation cohort. Prior anti-PD-1, anti-PD-L1 or anti-CTLA-4 therapy was permitted, and approximately 40% of dose-escalation patients had received checkpoint inhibitors. Partial responses occurred in three dose-escalation patients, of whom one had hepatocellular carcinoma and two had cutaneous melanoma. Peripheral TCRbeta sequencing was intended to test whether TCR sequence diversity was altered and clonal T-cell expansion was caused by ivuxolimab. The paper covers the monotherapy dose-escalation part of the phase I ivuxolimab trial, which included N ≈ 54 patients. Results the study describes overall, beyond this receptor: The antigen specificity of the peripheral T cells that underwent clonal expansion was not determined. At doses of 0.1 to 3.0 mg/kg, clonal expansion of both CD4+ and CD8+ blood T cells was observed from baseline to week 6. Low levels of normalized T-cell clonal expansion were also seen in some patients who did not respond. After ivuxolimab, more expanded clones were found on average in CD8+ T cells than in CD4+ T cells. In the 0.1-3.0 mg/kg groups, partial responders had among the lowest normalized peripheral clonal expansion, particularly in CD8+ T cells.

Looking up the germline V gene (reference sequence) yields CDR1 MNHEY and CDR2 SMNVEV. The CDR3 contains 14 residues, cysteine and phenylalanine counted. This entry keeps only the CDR3 DNA: 42 bases, framed from base 1. V lost 1 base and J lost 9 bases; the stretch between them is 13 bases long. The trial excluded patients who had a history of autoimmune disease or who were on systemic immunosuppression. In every dose cohort, peripheral blood was drawn for TCR sequencing at baseline, cycle 4 day 1, and cycle 7 day 1. Samples came from an open-label, multicenter, first-in-human phase I dose-escalation trial of ivuxolimab. The trial enrolled adults with locally advanced or metastatic head and neck squamous cell, hepatocellular, melanoma or renal cell carcinoma. CD4+ and CD8+ T cells were sorted separately from peripheral blood before TCR sequencing. For sequencing of the TCRbeta CDR3 region, genomic DNA was extracted from the sorted cells. TCRbeta CDR3 regions were sequenced using the immunoSEQ Assay. TCRdb re-hosts the immuneACCESS table, in-frame sequences only. Its copies lack some clones; in the studies checked, an unresolved V gene accounts for under half of them, and the cause for the rest is not known. Across this sample there are 99,000 or so clones, with approximately 94% seen only once. The top ten clonotypes cover around 2% of the sample.

Sequencing used CD4+ or CD8+ T cells sorted from blood, obtained in a trial of the OX40 agonist ivuxolimab. This clonotype was sampled from an adult with an advanced solid tumor such as melanoma, head and neck, liver or kidney cancer. The rearrangement combines TRBV27 with TRBJ2-1; TRBD1 is a weak D gene call, 5 bases matching. The CDR3 loop reads CASSLYGALAEQFF. The DNA sequence follows: TGTGCCAGCAGTTTATATGGGGCCCTTGCTGAGCAGTTCTTC.